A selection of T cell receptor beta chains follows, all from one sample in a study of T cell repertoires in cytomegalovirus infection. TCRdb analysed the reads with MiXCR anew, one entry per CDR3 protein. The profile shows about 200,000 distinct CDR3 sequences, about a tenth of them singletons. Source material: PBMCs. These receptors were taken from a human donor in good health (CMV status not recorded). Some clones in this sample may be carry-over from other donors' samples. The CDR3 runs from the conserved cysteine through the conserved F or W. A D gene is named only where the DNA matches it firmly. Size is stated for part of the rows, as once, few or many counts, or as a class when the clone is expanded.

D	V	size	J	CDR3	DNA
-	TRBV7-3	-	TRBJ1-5	CASSLTPDQPQHF	TGTGCCAGCAGCTTAACACCCGATCAGCCCCAGCATTTT
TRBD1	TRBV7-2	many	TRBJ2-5	CASSPSSTGGGETQYF	TGTGCCAGCAGCCCCTCCTCAACAGGGGGTGGAGAGACCCAGTACTTC
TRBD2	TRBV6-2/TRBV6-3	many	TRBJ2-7	CASSRGLAGAYEQYF	TGTGCCAGCAGCCGGGGACTAGCGGGGGCCTACGAGCAGTACTTC
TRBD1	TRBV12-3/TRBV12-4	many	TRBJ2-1	CASSWDREVTEQFF	TGTGCCAGCAGTTGGGACAGGGAGGTCACTGAGCAGTTCTTC
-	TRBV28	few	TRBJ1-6	CASLSQGTYNSPLHF	TGTGCCAGCCTCAGTCAGGGGACCTATAATTCACCCCTCCACTTT
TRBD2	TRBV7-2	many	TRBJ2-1	CASSSRSGSTQNEQFF	TGTGCCAGCAGTTCCCGGAGCGGGAGCACGCAGAATGAGCAGTTCTTC
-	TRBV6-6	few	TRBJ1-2	CASSGEGLSGYTF	TGTGCCAGCAGTGGAGAGGGATTGAGTGGCTACACCTTC
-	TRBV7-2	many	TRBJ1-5	CASSFNLVQPQHF	TGTGCCAGCAGCTTTAATTTAGTCCAGCCCCAGCATTTT
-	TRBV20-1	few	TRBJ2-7	CSATPGTYEQYF	TGCAGTGCTACCCCAGGGACCTACGAGCAGTACTTC
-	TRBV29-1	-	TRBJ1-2	CSVVDTLGGYTF	TGCAGCGTTGTGGACACCTTGGGTGGCTACACCTTC
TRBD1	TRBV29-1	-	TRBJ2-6	CSLKQGASGANVLTF	TGCAGCCTTAAACAGGGGGCGTCCGGGGCCAACGTCCTGACTTTC
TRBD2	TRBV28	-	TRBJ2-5	CASRQGLATKETQYF	TGTGCCAGCAGGCAAGGACTAGCGACCAAAGAGACCCAGTACTTC
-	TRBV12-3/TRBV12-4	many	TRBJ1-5	CASSFQNSNQPQHF	TGTGCCAGCAGTTTTCAGAATAGCAATCAGCCCCAGCATTTT
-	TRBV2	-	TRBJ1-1	CASSEVEGGTEAFF	TGTGCCAGCAGTGAAGTGGAGGGTGGCACTGAAGCTTTCTTT
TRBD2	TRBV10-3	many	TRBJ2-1	CASGLAGGQSIHNEQFF	TGTGCCAGTGGACTAGCGGGAGGGCAAAGTATCCACAATGAGCAGTTCTTC
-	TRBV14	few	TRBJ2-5	CASSLGARWATQYF	TGTGCCAGCAGCCTCGGGGCGCGTTGGGCGACCCAGTACTTC
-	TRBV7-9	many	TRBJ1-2	CASSLGGQFYGYTF	TGTGCCAGCAGCTTAGGAGGGCAGTTCTATGGCTACACCTTC
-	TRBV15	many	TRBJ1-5	CATSRDRAFQPQHF	TGTGCCACCAGCAGAGACAGGGCTTTTCAGCCCCAGCATTTT
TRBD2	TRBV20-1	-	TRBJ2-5	CSARRLAGGNQETQYF	TGCAGTGCTCGAAGACTAGCGGGGGGTAACCAAGAGACCCAGTACTTC
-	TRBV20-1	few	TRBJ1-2	CSARGRGVGDYGYTF	TGCAGTGCTAGAGGTCGCGGGGTAGGGGACTATGGCTACACCTTC
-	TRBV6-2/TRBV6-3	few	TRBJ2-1	CASSFRSGGNEQFF	TGTGCCAGCAGTTTTCGGTCCGGGGGAAATGAGCAGTTCTTC
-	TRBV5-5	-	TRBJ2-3	CASSLGMGSTDTQYF	TGTGCCAGCAGCTTGGGTATGGGATCCACAGATACGCAGTATTTT
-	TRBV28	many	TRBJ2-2	CASSFPGPPNTGELFF	TGTGCCAGCAGTTTTCCGGGACCGCCGAACACCGGGGAGCTGTTTTTT
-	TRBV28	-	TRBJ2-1	CASSLTVSSYNEQFF	TGTGCCAGCAGCCTTACCGTGAGTAGCTACAATGAGCAGTTCTTC
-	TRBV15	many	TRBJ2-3	CATSTTSTDTQYF	TGTGCCACCAGCACGACTAGCACAGATACGCAGTATTTT
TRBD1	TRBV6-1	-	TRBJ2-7	CASGPTGGPSYEQYF	TGTGCCAGCGGCCCCACAGGGGGACCTTCCTACGAGCAGTACTTC
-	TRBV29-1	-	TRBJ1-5	CSVMLQANQPQHF	TGCAGCGTTATGCTCCAGGCCAATCAGCCCCAGCATTTT
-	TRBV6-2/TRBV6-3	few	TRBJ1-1	CASSIYRNTEAFF	TGTGCCAGCAGTATCTACAGGAACACTGAAGCTTTCTTT
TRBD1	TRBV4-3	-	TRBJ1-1	CASSQVLTGTGNTEAFF	TGCGCCAGCAGCCAAGTCCTTACCGGGACAGGAAACACTGAAGCTTTCTTT
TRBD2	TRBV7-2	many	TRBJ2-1	CASSYQLSGAYNEQFF	TGTGCCAGCAGCTACCAGCTTAGCGGGGCCTACAATGAGCAGTTCTTC
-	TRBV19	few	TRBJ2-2	CASTQGTINTGELFF	TGTGCCAGTACCCAGGGGACCATAAACACCGGGGAGCTGTTTTTT
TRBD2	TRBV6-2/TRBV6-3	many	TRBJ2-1	CASRLRVAGGPTYNEQFF	TGTGCCAGCAGACTTCGTGTAGCGGGGGGCCCGACCTACAATGAGCAGTTCTTC
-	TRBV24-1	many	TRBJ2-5	CATSAQDQETQYF	TGTGCCACCAGTGCCCAGGATCAAGAGACCCAGTACTTC
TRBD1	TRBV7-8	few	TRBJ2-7	CASSSGQAQYF	TGTGCCAGCAGCTCAGGACAGGCCCAGTACTTC
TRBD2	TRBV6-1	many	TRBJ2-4	CASNRRREGENIQYF	TGTGCCAGCAACCGGAGGCGGGAGGGGGAAAACATTCAGTACTTC
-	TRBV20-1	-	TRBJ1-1	CSARDFSRGNTEAFF	TGCAGTGCTAGAGATTTTAGTCGGGGGAACACTGAAGCTTTCTTT
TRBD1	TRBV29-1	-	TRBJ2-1	CSVEGTGGGVQFF	TGCAGCGTTGAAGGGACAGGGGGGGGTGTGCAGTTCTTC
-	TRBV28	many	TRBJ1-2	CASRPMEGVANKGYTF	TGTGCCAGCAGACCCATGGAGGGGGTCGCCAACAAAGGCTACACCTTC
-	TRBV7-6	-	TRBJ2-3	CASLGGQRFQDTQYF	TGTGCCAGCTTGGGGGGACAGCGGTTTCAGGATACGCAGTATTTT
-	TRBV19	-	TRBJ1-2	CASTPSPLLKGYTF	TGTGCCAGTACCCCGTCTCCGCTTCTTAAGGGCTACACCTTC
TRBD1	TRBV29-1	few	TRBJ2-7	CSARTGGSYEQYF	TGCAGCGCGCGGACAGGGGGCTCCTACGAGCAGTACTTC
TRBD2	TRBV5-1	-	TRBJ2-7	CASRTSGSNEQYF	TGCGCCAGCAGGACTAGCGGTAGCAACGAGCAGTACTTC
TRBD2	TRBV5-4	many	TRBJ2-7	CASSGSGGSYEQYF	TGTGCCAGCAGCGGTAGCGGGGGTTCCTACGAGCAGTACTTC
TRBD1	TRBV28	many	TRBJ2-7	CASSYLRDSTYEQYF	TGTGCCAGCAGTTATCTCCGGGACAGCACCTACGAGCAGTACTTC
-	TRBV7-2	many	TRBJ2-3	CASSLVIGFRAADTQYF	TGTGCCAGCAGCTTAGTGATCGGGTTCCGGGCGGCAGATACGCAGTATTTT
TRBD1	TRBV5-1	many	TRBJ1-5	CASSPGTEGQPQHF	TGCGCCAGCAGCCCCGGGACAGAAGGTCAGCCCCAGCATTTT
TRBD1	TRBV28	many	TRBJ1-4	CASSLLPGTGNEKLFF	TGTGCCAGCAGTTTACTACCCGGGACAGGGAATGAAAAACTGTTTTTT
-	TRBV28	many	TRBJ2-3	CASSRQVVGRGTDTQYF	TGTGCCAGCAGTCGTCAGGTGGTAGGAAGGGGCACAGATACGCAGTATTTT
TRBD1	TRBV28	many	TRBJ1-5	CASSAGGQGRHQPQHF	TGTGCCAGCAGTGCGGGCGGACAGGGGAGGCATCAGCCCCAGCATTTT
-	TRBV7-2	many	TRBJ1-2	CASSLPSDAYGYTF	TGTGCCAGCAGCTTACCCTCGGACGCATATGGCTACACCTTC
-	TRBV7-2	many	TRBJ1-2	CASSRTDIYGYTF	TGTGCCAGCAGCCGGACAGACATCTATGGCTACACCTTC
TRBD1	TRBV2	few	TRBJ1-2	CASIPQGGYGYTF	TGTGCCAGCATTCCCCAGGGGGGGTATGGCTACACCTTC
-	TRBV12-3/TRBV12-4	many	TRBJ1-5	CASSLAGAGNQPQHF	TGTGCCAGCAGTTTAGCAGGGGCGGGCAATCAGCCCCAGCATTTT
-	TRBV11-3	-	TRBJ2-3	CASSLEGLGADTQYF	TGTGCCAGCAGCTTAGAGGGACTGGGTGCAGATACGCAGTATTTT
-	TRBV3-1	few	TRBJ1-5	CASSPGRSINQPQHF	TGTGCCAGCAGCCCGGGACGTTCGATCAATCAGCCCCAGCATTTT